This paragraph covers one TCR beta chain sequence. What it binds is not known. V was shortened by 4 bases and J by 11 bases, with 20 bases between the two germline ends. CDR1 is LNHNV and CDR2 is YYDKDF in the germline V gene (reference sequence). The CDR3 extends over 14 amino acids. This entry comes from a study of early T cells in non-severe SARS-CoV-2 infection. For the study at large: Sequencing used unsorted whole-blood bulk RNA, so chains lack pairing.

Study results and limitations: Anti-spike CD8 specificities were favored by VDJdb matching, whose results missed private and CD4 specificities.

TCRdb re-called the 5' RACE reads with MiXCR, one entry per CDR3 protein. The sample gives about 56,000 distinct CDR3 sequences, about 16% of which show up once; roughly 4% is in the top ten. The TCR was taken from an adult who was a healthcare worker with PCR-confirmed SARS-CoV-2 infection or an uninfected control (not recorded which). Sequencing was performed on whole blood, taken at baseline. The chain carries TRBV15 and TRBJ1-1; a possible D gene is TRBD1 (5 bases). The CDR3 here is CATSKSDTGGVAFF. CDR3 nucleotide sequence: TGTGCCACCAGCAAGTCGGATACAGGAGGGGTGGCTTTCTTT. Filled out from reference TRBV15 and TRBJ1-1, the complete variable domain reads DAMVIQNPRYQVTQFGKPVTLSCSQTLNHNVMYWYQQKSSQAPKLLFHYYDKDFNNEADTPDNFQSRRPNTSFCFLDIRSPGLGDTAMYLCATSKSDTGGVAFFGQGTRLTVV.